A selection of T cell receptor beta chains follows, all from one sample in a study of T-cell reconstitution after alpha-beta-depleted transplantation in children. MiXCR, applied by TCRdb to the PCR reads, yields one record per CDR3 protein. The data contain about 300,000 distinct CDR3 sequences, over 7% of them seen just once; the ten biggest clones take up approximately 8.2%. The source material was peripheral blood, sampled 360 days after TCRalphabeta/CD19-depleted stem cell transplant. These receptor sequences come from a female patient between 2 and 15 years old who had a stem cell transplant for Fanconi anemia, so the T cells may come from the graft donor. Both conserved end residues are part of each CDR3. The order of the fields is clone size, J gene, CDR3 length, D gene, V gene, CDR3 protein, CDR3 DNA. The D gene is left open where the match is weak. Clone size appears in some rows only: once, few, many, or a class for an expanded clone.

abundance: few
j_gene: TRBJ1-5
len: 14
d_gene: TRBD1
v_gene: TRBV6-2/TRBV6-3
CDR3aa: CASGGQGLNQPQHF
CDR3nt: TGTGCCAGCGGGGGACAGGGACTCAATCAGCCCCAGCATTTT

abundance: few
j_gene: TRBJ2-1
len: 13
d_gene: -
v_gene: TRBV6-1
CDR3aa: CASMRSSYNEQFF
CDR3nt: TGTGCCAGCATGAGGAGCTCCTACAATGAGCAGTTCTTC

abundance: many
j_gene: TRBJ1-5
len: 16
d_gene: TRBD1
v_gene: TRBV10-3
CDR3aa: CAISTSDRALNQPQHF
CDR3nt: TGTGCCATCAGTACCTCCGACAGGGCCTTGAATCAGCCCCAGCATTTT

abundance: few
j_gene: TRBJ2-7
len: 16
d_gene: TRBD2
v_gene: TRBV7-2
CDR3aa: CASSTGLAYLTYEQYF
CDR3nt: TGTGCCAGCAGCACGGGACTAGCGTACCTGACCTACGAGCAGTACTTC

abundance: -
j_gene: TRBJ1-5
len: 15
d_gene: -
v_gene: TRBV7-8
CDR3aa: CASSPRFIGNQPQHF
CDR3nt: TGTGCCAGCAGCCCCCGTTTCATCGGCAATCAGCCCCAGCATTTT

abundance: -
j_gene: TRBJ1-6
len: 15
d_gene: -
v_gene: TRBV20-1
CDR3aa: CSARTASSYNSPLHF
CDR3nt: TGCAGTGCCAGGACAGCTAGCTCCTATAATTCACCCCTCCACTTT

abundance: many
j_gene: TRBJ2-7
len: 11
d_gene: -
v_gene: TRBV28
CDR3aa: CASSMGREQYF
CDR3nt: TGTGCCAGCAGTATGGGACGCGAGCAGTACTTC

abundance: many
j_gene: TRBJ1-3
len: 15
d_gene: -
v_gene: TRBV5-1
CDR3aa: CASSLGQPSGNTIYF
CDR3nt: TGCGCCAGCAGCCTCGGACAGCCCTCTGGAAACACCATATATTTT

abundance: many
j_gene: TRBJ1-2
len: 16
d_gene: TRBD1
v_gene: TRBV27
CDR3aa: CASSPGQGAFDYGYTF
CDR3nt: TGTGCCAGCAGTCCCGGACAGGGGGCGTTTGACTATGGCTACACCTTC

abundance: -
j_gene: TRBJ2-5
len: 16
d_gene: TRBD2
v_gene: TRBV12-3/TRBV12-4
CDR3aa: CASSLYLAGGGETQYF
CDR3nt: TGTGCCAGCAGTTTATATCTAGCGGGGGGGGGAGAGACCCAGTACTTC

abundance: many
j_gene: TRBJ2-7
len: 16
d_gene: TRBD2
v_gene: TRBV20-1
CDR3aa: CSARGGETSYSYEQYF
CDR3nt: TGCAGTGCTAGAGGGGGGGAGACTAGCTATTCCTACGAGCAGTACTTC

abundance: -
j_gene: TRBJ1-5
len: 14
d_gene: -
v_gene: TRBV12-3/TRBV12-4
CDR3aa: CASSLAAGGQPQHF
CDR3nt: TGTGCCAGCAGCCTGGCCGCCGGCGGTCAGCCCCAGCATTTT

abundance: many
j_gene: TRBJ2-3
len: 18
d_gene: TRBD2
v_gene: TRBV20-1
CDR3aa: CSARDAGLAKIRPDTQYF
CDR3nt: TGCAGTGCTAGAGATGCGGGACTAGCGAAAATAAGGCCAGATACGCAGTATTTT

abundance: few
j_gene: TRBJ2-1
len: 12
d_gene: -
v_gene: TRBV18
CDR3aa: CASSPQGYEQFF
CDR3nt: TGTGCCAGCTCACCACAGGGCTATGAGCAGTTCTTC

abundance: few
j_gene: TRBJ2-7
len: 13
d_gene: TRBD2
v_gene: TRBV5-1
CDR3aa: CASSLEASGPGYF
CDR3nt: TGCGCCAGCAGCTTGGAGGCTAGCGGGCCGGGGTACTTC

abundance: -
j_gene: TRBJ1-1
len: 16
d_gene: -
v_gene: TRBV3-1
CDR3aa: CASSQTPPGTFTEAFF
CDR3nt: TGTGCCAGCAGCCAAACCCCCCCGGGGACTTTCACTGAAGCTTTCTTT

abundance: few
j_gene: TRBJ1-5
len: 14
d_gene: -
v_gene: TRBV5-4
CDR3aa: CASSLGGLNQPQHF
CDR3nt: TGTGCCAGCAGCTTGGGGGGGCTCAATCAGCCCCAGCATTTT

abundance: many
j_gene: TRBJ2-3
len: 14
d_gene: -
v_gene: TRBV5-1
CDR3aa: CASSFGGSTDTQYF
CDR3nt: TGCGCCAGCAGCTTTGGCGGGAGCACAGATACGCAGTATTTT

abundance: many
j_gene: TRBJ1-1
len: 14
d_gene: -
v_gene: TRBV9
CDR3aa: CASSVVRGNTEAFF
CDR3nt: TGTGCCAGCAGCGTAGTAAGGGGGAACACTGAAGCTTTCTTT

abundance: many
j_gene: TRBJ2-1
len: 14
d_gene: -
v_gene: TRBV7-2
CDR3aa: CASSLARTYNEQFF
CDR3nt: TGTGCCAGCAGCTTAGCCAGGACCTACAATGAGCAGTTCTTC

abundance: many
j_gene: TRBJ2-1
len: 17
d_gene: TRBD2
v_gene: TRBV9
CDR3aa: CASSVNAGLAGIDEQFF
CDR3nt: TGTGCCAGCAGCGTCAATGCGGGACTAGCGGGGATAGATGAGCAGTTCTTC

abundance: many
j_gene: TRBJ2-3
len: 16
d_gene: TRBD2
v_gene: TRBV5-1
CDR3aa: CASSTLAGGVTDTQYF
CDR3nt: TGCGCCAGCAGCACCCTAGCGGGGGGAGTCACAGATACGCAGTATTTT

abundance: -
j_gene: TRBJ1-1
len: 15
d_gene: TRBD1
v_gene: TRBV6-1
CDR3aa: CASSVRRTGGLEAFF
CDR3nt: TGTGCCAGCAGTGTCCGTAGGACAGGGGGCCTTGAAGCTTTCTTT

abundance: many
j_gene: TRBJ2-5
len: 17
d_gene: TRBD2
v_gene: TRBV12-3/TRBV12-4
CDR3aa: CASSFGRGDPYQETQYF
CDR3nt: TGTGCCAGCAGTTTCGGGAGGGGGGACCCCTACCAAGAGACCCAGTACTTC

abundance: many
j_gene: TRBJ1-1
len: 16
d_gene: TRBD1
v_gene: TRBV5-1
CDR3aa: CASSPSGQGMNTEAFF
CDR3nt: TGCGCCAGCAGCCCTTCGGGACAGGGAATGAACACTGAAGCTTTCTTT

abundance: many
j_gene: TRBJ1-1
len: 15
d_gene: -
v_gene: TRBV4-2
CDR3aa: CASSQSQGSYTEAFF
CDR3nt: TGTGCCAGCAGCCAAAGTCAGGGGAGTTACACTGAAGCTTTCTTT